A selection of T cell receptor beta chains follows, all from one sample in a study of CD8 T cells in Susac syndrome. TCRdb independently ran MiXCR on the immunoSEQ multiplex PCR reads; one entry per CDR3 protein. The sample yields over 100,000 distinct CDR3 sequences, 80% to 95% seen once. Specimen: CD8+ T cells from PBMCs. The source is a human donor in good health. CDR3s include the opening cysteine and the closing phenylalanine or tryptophan. D genes are given only for firm matches. Not all rows give a size; the values are once, few, many and, for expanded clones, a class.

size,D,J,V,DNA,CDR3
.,TRBD1,TRBJ2-2,TRBV9,TGTGCCAGCAGCGTAGAAGGGGACAGCACCGGGGAGCTGTTTTTT,CASSVEGDSTGELFF
.,.,TRBJ1-1,TRBV7-2,TGTGCCAGCAGCTTAAGGCGGAAGAACACTGAAGCTTTCTTT,CASSLRRKNTEAFF
.,.,TRBJ1-1,TRBV29-1,TGCAGCGTTGATTGGGGGGGCGCTGAAGCTTTCTTT,CSVDWGGAEAFF
.,TRBD2,TRBJ2-5,TRBV20-1,TGCAGTGGGGTAGCGGGGGTCCAAGAGACCCAGTACTTC,CSGVAGVQETQYF
few,TRBD1,TRBJ2-7,TRBV25-1,TGTGCCAGCAGTGAAGGGACAGGGTGGGGATACGAGCAGTACTTC,CASSEGTGWGYEQYF
.,TRBD2,TRBJ2-5,TRBV20-1,TGCAGTGCTGGTGGTATCGGGGGGATGGAGACCCAGTACTTC,CSAGGIGGMETQYF
.,TRBD2,TRBJ2-5,TRBV7-9,TGTGCCAGCAGCTTATCGGGGACTAGCGAGGAATACCAAGAGACCCAGTACTTC,CASSLSGTSEEYQETQYF
.,.,TRBJ2-3,TRBV7-9,TGTGCCAGCAGTACAGGGACAGATACGCAGTATTTT,CASSTGTDTQYF
few,.,TRBJ2-3,TRBV6-5,TGTGCCAGCAGTTCTGCAGATACGCAGTATTTT,CASSSADTQYF
.,.,TRBJ1-4,TRBV7-2,TGTGCCAGCAGCTCCGGGGGGGCAGGGGAAAAACTGTTTTTT,CASSSGGAGEKLFF
.,.,TRBJ2-1,TRBV27,TGTGCCAGCAGTATGGGTGGAGACTACAATGAGCAGTTCTTC,CASSMGGDYNEQFF
.,TRBD2,TRBJ2-1,TRBV5-1,TGCGCCAGCAGCTTATCCGGGACTAGCGGGTGGAAGAATGAGCAGTTCTTC,CASSLSGTSGWKNEQFF
.,TRBD1,TRBJ1-1,TRBV7-2,TGTGCCAGCAGCTTAGCGCTTGGGACAGGGACCTTGAACACTGAAGCTTTCTTT,CASSLALGTGTLNTEAFF
once,.,TRBJ2-7,TRBV12-3/TRBV12-4,TGTGCCAGCAGTTTAGGGGTCCACCTATCTTCTGAGCAGTACTTC,CASSLGVHLSSEQYF
.,.,TRBJ2-7,TRBV20-1,TGCAGTGCTAGCTCCTCGGGGGAATGGTCCTACGAGCAGTACTTC,CSASSSGEWSYEQYF
.,.,TRBJ2-1,TRBV2,TGTGCCAGCAGTGAAGGGGCAGGTTATGAGCAGTTCTTC,CASSEGAGYEQFF
.,.,TRBJ2-5,TRBV20-1,TGCAGTGCTAGCGGGCGGCAAGAGACCCAGTACTTC,CSASGRQETQYF
.,.,TRBJ2-1,TRBV6-2/TRBV6-3,TGTGCCAGCAGTTACTCAGATGAGCAGTTCTTC,CASSYSDEQFF
.,.,TRBJ1-5,TRBV6-2/TRBV6-3,TGTGCCAGCAACCCAGGGAGTCGGGATCAGCCCCAGCATTTT,CASNPGSRDQPQHF
.,.,TRBJ2-3,TRBV27,TGTGCCAGCAGTCCCTCAATCGCCGGGGGCACAGATACGCAGTATTTT,CASSPSIAGGTDTQYF
.,.,TRBJ2-1,TRBV4-3,TGCGCCAGCAGCCAAGGTATTAGCTATGAGCAGTTCTTC,CASSQGISYEQFF
.,.,TRBJ1-6,TRBV7-2,TGTGCCAGCAGCTTATCCTGGACCAATTCACCCCTCCACTTT,CASSLSWTNSPLHF